This T cell receptor beta chain was recovered during a study of vaccination and CD4 T cells after COVID-19. Study information: With a range of 35 to 161, the median interval from diagnosis to drawing post-COVID samples was 90 to 120 days. The authors used overlapping spike peptides from SARS-CoV-2, HCoV-NL63, HCoV-OC43 and HCoV-229E to stimulate cells. Study-wide results and caveats: In convalescent patients, 304 of 307 vaccine-specific clones were mono-reactive for SARS-CoV-2 spike.

The germline CDR1 and CDR2 sequences are DFQATT and SNEGSKA (reference sequence). With V trimmed by 5 bases and J by 7 bases, 14 bases remained unmatched. This CDR3 region has 15 residues. Once obtained from cultured CD4+ T cells, the DNA was sequenced using the Oncomine TCR Beta short-read assay. TCRdb reprocessed the PCR reads with MiXCR, giving one entry per CDR3 protein. The data show 20,000 to 30,000 distinct CDR3 sequences, approximately 39% seen once. The treatment is: approximately nine-day PBMC culture with coronavirus spike peptide pools or control peptides (ViraFEST assay). Under the ViraFEST approach, antigen-specific T cells were expanded with peptide pools and TCRs subsequently sequenced. A few counts support this clonotype. Its antigen remains unidentified.

The clonotype was recovered from a human donor who had recovered from COVID-19. Input material: CD4+ T cells from blood, cultured in vitro. The J gene is TRBJ1-5, the V gene TRBV20-1; 7 nucleotides line up with TRBD1. Here the CDR3 reads CSARDHTTRGQPQHF. CDR3 bases: TGCAGTGCTCGGGACCATACGACCAGGGGGCAGCCCCAGCATTTT.